These 25 T cell receptor beta chains were sequenced from one sample in a study of T-cell memory formation after mild COVID-19 (TCRdb year 2021). The method behind the library was 5' RACE. These reads were obtained on an Illumina NovaSeq 6000. Using fastp at Q25 and MiXCR, TCRdb reprocessed the public reads and kept productive beta chains. CDR3 protein sequences are deduplicated, and each keeps its most common genes and DNA. The sample table shows roughly 15,000 distinct CDR3 sequences, and over 20% are seen once. The top ten clonotypes cover 56% of the sample. The sample consisted of PBMCs or a T cell subset sorted from them (not recorded which). These receptors were taken from a man in his late teens or twenties who had mild COVID-19 (a few samples of this study predate the infection). The sample titles of this study are shuffled in the database, so cell type and time point are left out; the donor was told from shared clones.

This clonotype was counted a few times. The chain is built from TRBV6-6 and TRBJ1-5; 12 bases are a match to TRBD1. The length of the CDR3 is 18 residues. Per the germline V gene, CDR1 is MNHNY and CDR2 is SVGAGI (reference sequence). V trimming: 6 bases; J trimming: 0 bases; junction bases outside the gene matches: 9. CDR3 sequence (DNA): TGTGCCAGCAGGCCTCTAGGGACAGGGGGCAATAGCAATCAGCCCCAGCATTTT. Its translation: CASRPLGTGGNSNQPQHF.

In its sample, this clonotype was seen many times. The J gene is TRBJ2-7, the V gene TRBV28; D is uncertain. The CDR3 extends over 14 amino acids. Trimming took 7 bases from V and 1 from J, leaving 14 bases between them. Germline-derived CDR1 and CDR2 are MDHEN and SYDVKM. The DNA of the CDR3 is TGTGCCAGCAAGGCTAGGGCTCAATCCTACGAGCAGTACGTC. It codes for CASKARAQSYEQYV.

The genes are TRBV7-3 and TRBJ2-2; D call uncertain. Trimming took 5 bases from V and 3 from J, leaving 10 bases between them. Germline-derived CDR1 and CDR2 are SGHTA and FQGTGA. The CDR3 runs 14 residues. Written as DNA, the CDR3 is TGTGCCAGCAGCCGTTTAACTGACACCGGGGAGCTGTTTTTT. Protein product: CASSRLTDTGELFF.

The rearrangement joins TRBV27 to TRBJ1-2; unclear D gene. The CDR3 totals 14 residues. The germline CDR1 and CDR2 sequences are MNHEY and SMNVEV (reference sequence). V shed 5 bases and J shed 4 bases, with 14 bases lying between them. The DNA of the CDR3 is TGTGCCAGCAGTGGGCGGAGGGTTGGCTATGGCTACACCTTC. It yields the protein CASSGRRVGYGYTF.

This clonotype occurred once. This rearrangement joins TRBV5-6 to TRBJ2-5; D perhaps matches TRBD2 (6 bases). Germline assignment: CDR1 SGHDT and CDR2 YYEEEE. The V end was cut by 2 bases, the J end by 7 bases, with 12 bases between. The CDR3 extends over 13 amino acids. CDR3 protein: CASSFGPGGTQYF. DNA for the CDR3: TGTGCCAGCAGCTTTGGACCCGGGGGGACCCAGTACTTC.

This clonotype was seen once. CDR3 DNA: TGCGCCAGCAGCTTGAAAGACAGGGCCACAGATACGCAGTATTTT. It specifies CASSLKDRATDTQYF. The V gene is TRBV5-1, the J gene TRBJ2-3; 7 bases are a match to TRBD1. The CDR3 is 15 residues long. Germline assignment: CDR1 SGHRS and CDR2 YFSETQ. The V and J ends lost 1 base and 2 bases, in that order; junction bases with no gene match: 4.

Ten or more counts support this clonotype. This chain uses TRBV6-6 with TRBJ1-1, with a possible D match to TRBD1 (5 bases). CDR3 length: 16 residues. Germline V lookup: CDR1 MNHNY, CDR2 SVGAGI (reference sequence). V lost 8 bases, J lost 5 bases, and 24 bases lay in between. The CDR3 DNA sequence: TGTGCCAGCCTTCGGGACGGGGGGTGGGCTGGGACTGAAGCTTTCTTT. Protein: CASLRDGGWAGTEAFF.

This clonotype appeared many times. The CDR3 protein is CASSLAFTQAFF. For the CDR3, the DNA is TGTGCCAGCAGCTTAGCGTTTACACAAGCTTTCTTT. The V gene is TRBV7-8, the J gene TRBJ1-1, with D unclear. Germline loops: CDR1 SGHVS, CDR2 FQNEAQ. The CDR3 length is 12 residues. V was cut by 0 bases and J by 9 bases, with 8 bases left in between. The whole variable domain, remainder taken from reference TRBV7-8 and TRBJ1-1, is GAGVSQSPRYKVAKRGQDVALRCDPISGHVSLFWYQQALGQGPEFLTYFQNEAQLDKSGLPSDRFFAERPEGSVSTLKIQRTQQEDSAVYLCASSLAFTQAFFGQGTRLTVV.

This clonotype turned up a few times. The chain uses TRBV7-6 and TRBJ1-5; possibly TRBD1 for D (5 bases). Germline-derived CDR1 and CDR2 are SGHVS and FNYEAQ. V was cut by 2 bases and J by 4 bases, with 12 bases left in between. This CDR3 region has 15 residues. The CDR3 loop is CASSLSGLGNQPQHF. The CDR3 DNA reads TGTGCCAGCAGCTTATCAGGGTTGGGAAATCAGCCCCAGCATTTT. Full variable domain (remainder filled in from reference TRBV7-6 and TRBJ1-5): GAGVSQSPRYKVTKRGQDVALRCDPISGHVSLYWYRQALGQGPEFLTYFNYEAQQDKSGLPNDRFSAERPEGSISTLTIQRTEQRDSAMYRCASSLSGLGNQPQHFGDGTRLSIL.

This clonotype was counted many times. This chain joins TRBV20-1 and TRBJ2-7; 10 bases line up with TRBD1. The V and J ends lost 3 bases and 4 bases, in that order; junction bases with no gene match: 15. CDR1 is DFQATT, CDR2 SNEGSKA, per germline (reference sequence). The CDR3 is 17 residues long. This chain's CDR3 is CSARQVVFGTGAYEQYF. CDR3 sequence (DNA): TGCAGTGCTAGGCAAGTTGTTTTTGGGACAGGGGCTTACGAGCAGTACTTC.

The chain joins TRBV5-1 to TRBJ2-1; TRBD1 aligns across 11 bases. The germline CDR1 and CDR2 sequences are SGHRS and YFSETQ. J lost 8 bases, V lost 4 bases, and 8 bases had no gene match. This CDR3 has 15 amino acids. The CDR3 coding sequence is TGCGCCAGCAGCCCCGGAGGACAGGGGGCCTATGAGCAGTTCTTC. Its protein is CASSPGGQGAYEQFF.

There are many counts of this clonotype. The gene calls are TRBV7-2 and TRBJ1-2; D is unclear. CDR1 is SGHTA and CDR2 is FQGNSA in the germline V gene. This CDR3 has 13 amino acids. V lost 1 base and J 7 bases, leaving 10 bases between the germline ends. The CDR3 here is CASSLGSIFGYTF. The CDR3 nucleotides read TGTGCCAGCAGCTTAGGATCGATCTTTGGCTACACCTTC. Variable domain in full (rest from reference TRBV7-2 and TRBJ1-2): GAGVSQSPSNKVTEKGKDVELRCDPISGHTALYWYRQSLGQGLEFLIYFQGNSAPDKSGLPSDRFSAERTGGSVSTLTIQRTQQEDSAVYLCASSLGSIFGYTFGSGTRLTVV.

This sequence joins TRBV3-1 and TRBJ2-7; D is undetermined. V was cut by 6 bases and J by 5 bases, with 8 bases left in between. The germline gives CDR1 LGHDT, CDR2 YNNKEL (reference sequence). The CDR3 has 11 amino acids. For the CDR3, the DNA is TGTGCCAGCAGTTATTCGAACGAGCAGTACTTC. Translating gives CASSYSNEQYF.

The sample holds many counts of this clonotype. V and J are TRBV6-5 and TRBJ1-2, with 7 positions matching TRBD1. Trimming cost V 5 bases and J 4 bases; bases outside gene matches: 13. Germline V gives CDR1 MNHEY, CDR2 SVGAGI. The CDR3 consists of 16 residues. CDR3 coding DNA: TGTGCCAGCAGTCAGGACTATACCGGGACAGCCTATGGCTACACCTTC. Translating gives CASSQDYTGTAYGYTF.

V gene TRBV7-7 combines with J gene TRBJ2-7, with a possible D match to TRBD2 (6 bases). The V end was cut by 2 bases, the J end by 7 bases, with 12 bases between. CDR3 size: 13 residues. Looked up from germline, CDR1 is SSHAT and CDR2 is FNYEAQ (reference sequence). The CDR3 here is CASSLSPGREQYF. The DNA for the CDR3 is TGTGCCAGCAGCTTAAGCCCAGGGAGGGAGCAGTACTTC.

This clonotype was counted many times. The V gene is TRBV5-5, the J gene TRBJ2-1, with a possible D match to TRBD2 (5 bases). The ends were cut back, 0 bases at V and 0 bases at J, with 10 bases in the middle. The CDR3 is made up of 16 amino acids. Germline CDR1 SGHKS, CDR2 YYEKEE (reference sequence). CDR3: CASSLVGESSYNEQFF. The CDR3 nucleotides read TGTGCCAGCAGCTTGGTTGGGGAGAGCTCCTACAATGAGCAGTTCTTC.

There are many counts of this clonotype. V gene TRBV20-1 combines with J gene TRBJ2-3, with a tentative D call TRBD2 (6 bases). The CDR3 contains 15 residues. In germline, CDR1 is DFQATT, CDR2 SNEGSKA (reference sequence). With 6 bases removed from V and 0 bases from J, the gap between germline ends came to 16 bases. CDR3 nucleotide sequence: TGCAGTGCCCCGGGAGCCATTTATAGCACAGATACGCAGTATTTT. It codes for CSAPGAIYSTDTQYF.

This clonotype has more than one count but fewer than ten. The CDR3: CASSFTIGDLNTEAFF. CDR3 DNA sequence: TGTGCCAGCAGTTTCACTATTGGGGACCTGAACACTGAAGCTTTCTTT. The chain couples TRBV27 to TRBJ1-1, with D possibly being TRBD1 (5 bases). The CDR3 covers 16 residues. In germline, CDR1 is MNHEY, CDR2 SMNVEV (reference sequence). Trimming shortened V by 3 bases and J by 0 bases, and 14 bases separated the two germline ends.

This clonotype was counted at least ten times. The rearrangement links TRBV7-9 to TRBJ1-2; D ambiguous. CDR3 length: 14 residues. Trimming took 1 base from V and 6 from J, leaving 12 bases between them. CDR1 and CDR2 (germline): SEHNR, FQNEAQ (reference sequence). The CDR3 spells CASSLEWNGDGYTF. The CDR3 nucleotides are TGTGCCAGCAGCTTAGAGTGGAATGGGGATGGCTACACCTTC.

Ten or more counts support this clonotype. The J gene is TRBJ2-3, the V gene TRBV2; D possibly matches TRBD1 or TRBD2 (5 bases each). The CDR3 totals 16 residues. CDR1 is SNHLY, CDR2 FYNNEI, per germline. V was clipped by 8 bases and J by 2 bases, with 20 bases between them. The DNA of the CDR3 is TGTGCCAGCGGTTCCCCCTGGGACCGATACACAGATACGCAGTATTTT. Protein: CASGSPWDRYTDTQYF.

Concerning this clonotype itself: This sequence may be a read error, since a much larger clone differs from it by one base. The chain employs TRBV12-3 or TRBV12-4 and TRBJ2-5; D remains unclear. This CDR3 contains 13 residues. Here the CDR3 DNA reads TGTTCCAGCAGTTTTGTGGGCTACGAGACCCAGTACTTC. This translates into CSSSFVGYETQYF.

This clonotype was seen repeatedly, ten times or more. The V gene is TRBV4-1, the J gene TRBJ2-1; the match to TRBD1 covers 9 bases. The CDR3 has 15 amino acids. Germline CDR1 is MGHRA and CDR2 is YSYEKL. The V and J ends lost 5 bases and 9 bases, in that order; junction bases with no gene match: 11. The CDR3 sequence: CASSDRDREGLEQFF. For the CDR3, the DNA is TGCGCCAGCAGCGACCGGGACAGGGAGGGCCTTGAGCAGTTCTTC.

The table lists this clonotype with many counts. In DNA form, the CDR3 reads TGTGCCAGCAGCTTATTTAGCGGGGGGGCTGGGGAGACCCAGTACTTC. Encoded protein: CASSLFSGGAGETQYF. V and J are TRBV7-8 and TRBJ2-5; 11 bases are a match to TRBD2. There are 16 residues in the CDR3. The junction had 7 bases not matched to a gene; V was cut back by 2 bases and J by 5 bases. Germline V gene lookup returns CDR1 SGHVS and CDR2 FQNEAQ.

At least ten counts were recorded for this clonotype. DNA for the CDR3: TGCGCCAGCAGCCTGACAGGGAACACCGGGGAGCTGTTTTTT. It specifies CASSLTGNTGELFF. The chain recombines TRBV5-1 with TRBJ2-2; D perhaps matches TRBD1 (6 bases). Germline CDR1 and CDR2: SGHRS and YFSETQ. Trimming took off 4 bases at V and 1 base at J, with 8 bases between the two ends. The CDR3 length is 14 residues.

The genes are TRBV12-3 or TRBV12-4 and TRBJ1-5; unclear D gene. CDR3 size: 14 residues. Trimming left V 6 bases short and J 6 bases short, with 15 bases between. In DNA, the CDR3 is TGTGCCAGCAGGACTCGGGGAGTAGGTCAGCCCCAGCATTTT. Translating it yields CASRTRGVGQPQHF.